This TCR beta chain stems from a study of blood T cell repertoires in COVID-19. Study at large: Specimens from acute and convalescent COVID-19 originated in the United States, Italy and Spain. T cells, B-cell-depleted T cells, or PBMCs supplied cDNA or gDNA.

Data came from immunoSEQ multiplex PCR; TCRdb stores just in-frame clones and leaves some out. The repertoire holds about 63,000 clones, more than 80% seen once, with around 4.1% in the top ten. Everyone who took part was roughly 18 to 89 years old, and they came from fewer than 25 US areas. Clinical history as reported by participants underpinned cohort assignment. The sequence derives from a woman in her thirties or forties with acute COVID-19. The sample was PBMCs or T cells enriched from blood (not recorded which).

CDR3 region: CATVQTGGFTEAFF. The CDR3 DNA is TGTGCCACCGTACAGACAGGGGGTTTCACTGAAGCTTTCTTT. The chain links TRBV19 to TRBJ1-1; TRBD1 aligns across 9 bases. V lost 10 bases and J lost 4; bases outside the gene matches: 10. Germline-derived CDR1 and CDR2 are LNHDA and SQIVND (reference sequence). The CDR3 is 14 amino acids.